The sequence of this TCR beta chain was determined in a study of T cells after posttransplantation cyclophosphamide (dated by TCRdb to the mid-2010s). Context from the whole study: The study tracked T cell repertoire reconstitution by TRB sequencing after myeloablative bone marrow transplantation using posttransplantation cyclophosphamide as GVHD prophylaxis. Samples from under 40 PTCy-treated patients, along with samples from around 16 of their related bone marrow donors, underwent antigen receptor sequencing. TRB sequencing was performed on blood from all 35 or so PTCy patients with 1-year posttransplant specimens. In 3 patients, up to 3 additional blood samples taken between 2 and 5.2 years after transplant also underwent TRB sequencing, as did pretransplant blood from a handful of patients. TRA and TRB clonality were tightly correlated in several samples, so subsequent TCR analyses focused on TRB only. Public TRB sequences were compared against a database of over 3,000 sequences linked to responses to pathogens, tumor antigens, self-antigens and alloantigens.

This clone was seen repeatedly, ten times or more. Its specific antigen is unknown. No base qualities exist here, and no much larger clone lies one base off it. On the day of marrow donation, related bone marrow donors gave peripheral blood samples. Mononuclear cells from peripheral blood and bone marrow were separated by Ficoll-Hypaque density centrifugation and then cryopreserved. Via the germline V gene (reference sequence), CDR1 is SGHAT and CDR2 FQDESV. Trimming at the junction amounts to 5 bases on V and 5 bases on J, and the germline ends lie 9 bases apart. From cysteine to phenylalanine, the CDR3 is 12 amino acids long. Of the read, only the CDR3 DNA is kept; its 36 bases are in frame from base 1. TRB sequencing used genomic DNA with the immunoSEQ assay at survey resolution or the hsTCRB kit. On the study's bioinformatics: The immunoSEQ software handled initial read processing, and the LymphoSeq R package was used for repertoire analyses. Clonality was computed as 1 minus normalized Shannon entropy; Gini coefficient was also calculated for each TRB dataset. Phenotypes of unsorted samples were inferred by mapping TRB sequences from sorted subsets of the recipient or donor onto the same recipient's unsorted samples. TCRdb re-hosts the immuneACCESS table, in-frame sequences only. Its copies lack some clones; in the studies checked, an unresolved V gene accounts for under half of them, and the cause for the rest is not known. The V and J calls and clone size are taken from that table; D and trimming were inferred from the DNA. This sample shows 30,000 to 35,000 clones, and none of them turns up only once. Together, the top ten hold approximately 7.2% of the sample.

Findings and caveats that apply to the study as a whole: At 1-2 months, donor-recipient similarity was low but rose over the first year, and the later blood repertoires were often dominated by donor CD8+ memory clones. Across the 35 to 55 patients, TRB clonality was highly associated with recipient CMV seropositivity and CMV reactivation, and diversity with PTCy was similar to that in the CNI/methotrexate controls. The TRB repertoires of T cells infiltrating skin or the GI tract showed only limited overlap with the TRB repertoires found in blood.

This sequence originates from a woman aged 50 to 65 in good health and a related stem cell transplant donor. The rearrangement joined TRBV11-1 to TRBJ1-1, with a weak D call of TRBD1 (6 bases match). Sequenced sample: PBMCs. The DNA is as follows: TGTGCCAGCAGCCTACAGGGTACTGAAGCTTTCTTT. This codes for CASSLQGTEAFF. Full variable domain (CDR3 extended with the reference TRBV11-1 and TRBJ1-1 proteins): EAEVAQSPRYKITEKSQAVAFWCDPISGHATLYWYRQILGQGPELLVQFQDESVVDDSQLPKDRFSAERLKGVDSTLKIQPAELGDSAMYLCASSLQGTEAFFGQGTRLTVV.